One sample yielded the 31 T cell receptor beta chains listed below, sequenced in a study of beta chain features in type 1 diabetes listed by TCRdb under 2018. Library preparation employed the immunoSEQ multiplex PCR assay. The entire amount of isolated RNA was reverse transcribed using the High Capacity cDNA Reverse Transcription Kit, so the sequenced TCRB transcripts were expressed ones. The clones in this table, taken by TCRdb from immuneACCESS, are in-frame only. Not every clone is retained; where verified, under half of the shortfall comes from an unresolved V gene, and the cause of the rest is unknown. For this sample the table gives hundreds of thousands of clones, of which about 15% were detected only once. The top ten constitute 0.035% to 0.04% of the sample. What was sequenced was naive CD4+ T cells from blood. The label giving this sample's cell subset or site can be read as: true naive CD4+ T cells. The source of these receptors is a man younger than 45 in good health.

Remarks on this clone: Other DNA sequences in the sample encode the same CDR3. This rearrangement joins TRBV6-6 to TRBJ2-5; no reliable D call. Trimming cost V 2 bases and J 4 bases, with 2 bases left between them. Germline values: CDR1 MNHNY, CDR2 SVGAGI (reference sequence). The CDR3 sequence is 11 residues long. The CDR3 here is CASSYVETQYF. DNA for the CDR3: TGTGCCAGCAGTTACGTAGAGACCCAGTACTTC.

This chain connects TRBV7-9 to TRBJ1-1; D not resolved. The CDR3 loop spans 14 amino acids. The ends were cut back, 5 bases at V and 2 bases at J, with 12 bases in the middle. CDR1 is SEHNR and CDR2 is FQNEAQ in the germline V gene (reference sequence). CDR3 residues: CASSNWMENTEAFF. In DNA, the CDR3 is TGTGCCAGCAGCAACTGGATGGAAAACACTGAAGCTTTCTTT.

This chain connects TRBV4-1 to TRBJ2-1; D may be TRBD1 (6 bases). V lost 1 base and J 9 bases, leaving 13 bases between the germline ends. The germline V gene has CDR1 MGHRA and CDR2 YSYEKL. This CDR3 region has 14 residues. For the CDR3, the DNA is TGCGCCAGCAGCCAAGTTCCGCAGGGGACTGAGCAGTTCTTC. This sequence encodes CASSQVPQGTEQFF.

The genes are TRBV18 and TRBJ2-3, with 11 bases aligning to TRBD2. V lost 3 bases and J lost 6; bases outside the gene matches: 2. This CDR3 region has 14 residues. The germline CDR1 and CDR2 sequences are KGHSH and LQKENI. This CDR3 is CASSPGTSGDTQYF. DNA for the CDR3: TGTGCCAGCTCACCTGGGACTAGCGGCGATACGCAGTATTTT.

This clone showed up just a few times. This chain joins TRBV7-2 and TRBJ2-5; D might be TRBD1 (5 bases). Trimming removed 4 bases from V and 2 bases from J, with 14 bases in between. This CDR3 is built from 15 residues. Germline CDR1 SGHTA, CDR2 FQGNSA. The CDR3 is CASSSLTVTQETQYF. In nucleotides, the CDR3 is TGTGCCAGCAGCTCCTTGACAGTCACTCAAGAGACCCAGTACTTC. Full variable domain (rest looked up from reference TRBV7-2 and TRBJ2-5): GAGVSQSPSNKVTEKGKDVELRCDPISGHTALYWYRQSLGQGLEFLIYFQGNSAPDKSGLPSDRFSAERTGGSVSTLTIQRTQQEDSAVYLCASSSLTVTQETQYFGPGTRLLVL.

The rearrangement links TRBV29-1 to TRBJ1-4; D gene ambiguous. The CDR3 covers 13 residues. Trimming stripped 6 bases from V and 5 bases from J, with 13 bases between. Per the germline V gene, CDR1 is SQVTM and CDR2 is ANQGSEA. The CDR3 here is CSVSTEGNEKLFF. CDR3 nucleotides: TGCAGCGTGTCGACCGAGGGCAATGAAAAACTGTTTTTT.

Here the CDR3 DNA reads TGTGCCAGCAGCTTACTTGAGCGGCCCTACAATGAGCAGTTCTTC. This gives the protein CASSLLERPYNEQFF. The rearrangement joins TRBV13 to TRBJ2-1; the D gene is possibly TRBD2 (5 bases). Germline loops: CDR1 PRHDT, CDR2 FYEKMQ (reference sequence). Trimming shortened V by 2 bases and J by 2 bases, and 10 bases separated the two germline ends. The CDR3 is made up of 15 amino acids.

This clone was seen a handful of times. V gene TRBV7-8 combines with J gene TRBJ2-5, with D perhaps TRBD2 (5 bases). Trimming left V 5 bases short and J 7 bases short, with 23 bases between. This CDR3 is built from 16 residues. Germline CDR1 is SGHVS and CDR2 is FQNEAQ. The CDR3 is CASSRPAGGWLGTQYF. CDR3 bases: TGTGCCAGCAGCCGCCCCGCCGGAGGATGGTTGGGGACCCAGTACTTC.

The CDR3 is CAWSSDGTSPADTQYF. CDR3 coding DNA: TGTGCCTGGAGTAGCGACGGGACTAGCCCGGCAGATACGCAGTATTTT. This rearrangement joins TRBV30 to TRBJ2-3; TRBD2 matches 9 bases. Losses at the gene ends were 2 bases for V and 4 bases for J; bases not matched to a gene: 10. The CDR3 has 16 residues. Germline V gene lookup returns CDR1 GTSNPN and CDR2 SVGIG (reference sequence).

This chain uses TRBV9 with TRBJ1-2, with 7 bases identical to TRBD1. The CDR3 runs to 13 residues. The trim removed 1 base at V and 10 bases at J, leaving 7 bases unmatched. Germline CDR1 is SGDLS and CDR2 is YYNGEE. In DNA form, the CDR3 reads TGTGCCAGCAGCGTAAGCAACAGGGGCTTCTACACCTTC. Amino acid sequence: CASSVSNRGFYTF.

The chain is built from TRBV20-1 and TRBJ1-1; D gene ambiguous. Germline assignment: CDR1 DFQATT and CDR2 SNEGSKA (reference sequence). This CDR3 contains 11 residues. The CDR3 here is CSVTLNTEAFF. CDR3 in DNA: TGCAGCGTCACCTTGAACACTGAAGCTTTCTTT.

V and J are TRBV5-4 and TRBJ2-3; 12 nucleotides line up with TRBD2. The CDR3 is made up of 15 amino acids. The V segment lost 4 bases and the J segment 3 bases; nucleotides outside the gene matches: 3. CDR1 SGHNT and CDR2 YYREEE come from the germline V gene (reference sequence). CDR3 sequence reads: CASSPSGRETDTQYF. In nucleotides, the CDR3 is TGTGCCAGCAGCCCTAGCGGGAGGGAAACAGATACGCAGTATTTT.

This clone showed up just a few times. The chain is built from TRBV30 and TRBJ1-4; D ambiguous. The germline V gene encodes CDR1 GTSNPN and CDR2 SVGIG (reference sequence). V gave up 3 bases and J gave up 10 bases, with 15 bases separating them. The CDR3 extends over 13 amino acids. The CDR3 DNA reads TGTGCCTGGAGAGCCGGAACGATGGGAAAACTGTTTTTT. Its translation is CAWRAGTMGKLFF.

This clone has more than one count but fewer than ten. The V call is TRBV2, the J call TRBJ2-3; D uncertain. The CDR3 contains 14 residues. CDR1 is SNHLY and CDR2 is FYNNEI in the germline V gene. V lost 7 bases and J lost 2, with 13 bases in between. For the CDR3, the DNA is TGTGCCAGCATGGACGGCCTTTACACAGATACGCAGTATTTT. Amino acids: CASMDGLYTDTQYF.

This clone occurred a few times. V gene TRBV6-1 combines with J gene TRBJ2-7; TRBD1 might be the D (6 bases). Trimming left V 8 bases short and J 4 bases short, with 6 bases between. Germline V CDR1 and CDR2: MNHNS, SASEGT. The CDR3 is 10 residues long. The CDR3, as DNA: TGTGCCAGCCAGGGGTACGAGCAGTACGTC. Its translation is CASQGYEQYV.

V is TRBV29-1 and J is TRBJ2-3; 8 bases are a match to TRBD2. Germline-derived CDR1 and CDR2 are SQVTM and ANQGSEA. The trim removed 2 bases at V and 7 bases at J, leaving 17 bases unmatched. The CDR3 has 17 amino acids. As DNA, the CDR3 is TGCAGCGTTGAATCCAGCGGGGGAGCCGTATTTGGCAATACGCAGTATTTT. This gives the protein CSVESSGGAVFGNTQYF.

The chain couples TRBV4-1 to TRBJ2-3; a possible D gene is TRBD2 (5 bases). The CDR3 extends over 14 amino acids. Germline-derived CDR1 and CDR2 are MGHRA and YSYEKL. V was shortened by 4 bases and J by 5 bases, with 13 bases between the two germline ends. The CDR3 loop reads CASSPATRGDTQYF. The CDR3 nucleotides read TGCGCCAGCAGCCCGGCAACTAGAGGAGATACGCAGTATTTT.

The J gene is TRBJ2-7, the V gene TRBV5-1; D might be TRBD1 or TRBD2, each matching 6 bases. This CDR3 is built from 14 residues. The ends were cut back, 0 bases at V and 5 bases at J, with 12 bases in the middle. From germline, CDR1 is SGHRS and CDR2 YFSETQ. The CDR3 reads CASSLGGGGNEQYF. CDR3 sequence (DNA): TGCGCCAGCAGCTTGGGAGGGGGAGGCAACGAGCAGTACTTC.

This clone showed up just a few times. This sequence joins TRBV19 and TRBJ2-2; no clear D. Germline lookup yields CDR1 LNHDA and CDR2 SQIVND (reference sequence). CDR3 length: 13 amino acids. V shed 7 bases and J shed 5 bases, with 11 bases lying between them. CDR3 in amino acids: CASTRLETGELFF. In nucleotides, the CDR3 is TGTGCCAGTACCCGGCTAGAAACCGGGGAGCTGTTTTTT.

CDR3 loop: CASSLAGVAGVTQYF. As DNA, the CDR3 is TGCGCCAGCAGCTTGGCCGGGGTAGCGGGAGTTACGCAGTATTTT. The V call is TRBV5-1, the J call TRBJ2-3; 9 bases align to TRBD2. J was trimmed by 8 bases and V by 0 bases; bases with no gene match: 7. Germline assignment: CDR1 SGHRS and CDR2 YFSETQ. The CDR3 sequence is 15 residues long.

V and J are TRBV14 and TRBJ2-1; D is undetermined. Looked up from germline, CDR1 is SGHDN and CDR2 is FVKESK. V was pared by 0 bases and J by 3 bases, with 9 bases between. This CDR3 is built from 15 residues. CDR3 coding DNA: TGTGCCAGCAGCCAAGATCGTTGGGTCTACAATGAGCAGTTCTTC. Translated: CASSQDRWVYNEQFF. The complete variable domain, with remaining parts taken from reference TRBV14 and TRBJ2-1, reads EAGVTQFPSHSVIEKGQTVTLRCDPISGHDNLYWYRRVMGKEIKFLLHFVKESKQDESGMPNNRFLAERTGGTYSTLKVQPAELEDSGVYFCASSQDRWVYNEQFFGPGTRLTVL.

This rearrangement joins TRBV10-3 to TRBJ2-5, with 9 bases identical to TRBD2. The CDR3 has 15 residues. Unmatched junction bases numbered 4, after V lost 4 bases and J lost 1 base. Per the germline V gene, CDR1 is ENHRY and CDR2 is SYGVKD. The CDR3 bases are TGTGCCATCAGTGTTTTAGCGGGGGCCCAAGAGACCCAGTACTTC. Translated: CAISVLAGAQETQYF.

This clone has a count of ten or more. The rearrangement uses TRBV10-3 and TRBJ2-1; D is perhaps TRBD2 (6 bases). CDR3 length: 14 amino acids. Germline V gene data show CDR1 as ENHRY and CDR2 as SYGVKD. Deletions cut 6 bases from V and 5 bases from J, with 14 bases between. CDR3 DNA sequence: TGTGCCATCAGCGATCTTAGCGGTAACAATGAGCAGTTCTTC. Translation gives CAISDLSGNNEQFF.

This clone was observed a few times. The chain employs TRBV4-1 and TRBJ2-1; 7 nucleotides match TRBD2. Germline loops: CDR1 MGHRA, CDR2 YSYEKL. With 4 bases clipped from V and 9 bases from J, the junction kept 12 bases outside the gene matches. This CDR3 has 15 amino acids. In nucleotides, the CDR3 is TGCGCCAGCAGCCGCCTCACGGGGAGGGAAGGTGAGCAGTTCTTC. Protein product: CASSRLTGREGEQFF.

This chain links TRBV6-6 with TRBJ1-5; 7 positions agree with TRBD1. CDR1 and CDR2 (germline): MNHNY, SVGAGI (reference sequence). This CDR3 comprises 15 residues. The ends lost 5 bases at V and 4 bases at J; junction bases unmatched: 8. The DNA of the CDR3 is TGTGCCAGCAGTAGGGACAGTCGTTTAAATCAGCCCCAGCATTTT. Translation: CASSRDSRLNQPQHF.

The V gene is TRBV5-1, the J gene TRBJ2-1; 8 positions match TRBD2. This CDR3 region has 15 residues. V was pared by 4 bases and J by 6 bases, with 9 bases of the junction left unmatched. Germline loops: CDR1 SGHRS, CDR2 YFSETQ. The CDR3 DNA is TGCGCCAGCAGCACCGCGGGGGGCCGGGGCAATGAGCAGTTCTTC. Translation gives CASSTAGGRGNEQFF. Combining the CDR3 with reference TRBV5-1 and TRBJ2-1 gives the whole variable domain KAGVTQTPRYLIKTRGQQVTLSCSPISGHRSVSWYQQTPGQGLQFLFEYFSETQRNKGNFPGRFSGRQFSNSRSEMNVSTLELGDSALYLCASSTAGGRGNEQFFGPGTRLTVL.

This clone has a handful of counts. The chain joins TRBV5-1 to TRBJ2-5, with D unresolved. V was trimmed by 4 bases and J by 2 bases, leaving 12 bases between them. Germline CDR1 SGHRS, CDR2 YFSETQ. The CDR3 contains 14 residues. The CDR3 loop is CASSVVTVQETQYF. In DNA form, the CDR3 reads TGCGCCAGCAGCGTCGTTACGGTACAAGAGACCCAGTACTTC.

The CDR3 sequence is CASSEPQAGTGINTEAFF. The CDR3 DNA sequence: TGTGCCAGCAGTGAACCACAGGCCGGGACAGGGATAAACACTGAAGCTTTCTTT. The rearrangement joins TRBV6-1 to TRBJ1-1; 9 bases agree with TRBD1. CDR3 size: 18 residues. Trimming removed 2 bases from V and 2 bases from J; junction bases left unmatched: 12. Germline V gene sequence: CDR1 MNHNS, CDR2 SASEGT.

In this sample, this clone turned up a few times. J is TRBJ1-6 and V is TRBV4-1, with 7 bases identical to TRBD1. The V gene's germline CDR1 is MGHRA and CDR2 YSYEKL. The CDR3 length is 17 residues. V gave up 0 bases and J gave up 7 bases; unmatched junction bases: 9. The CDR3 region is CASSQERGQPWNSPLHF. CDR3 DNA: TGCGCCAGCAGCCAAGAAAGGGGACAGCCTTGGAATTCACCCCTCCACTTT.

This clone has more than one count but fewer than ten. This chain uses TRBV7-2 with TRBJ2-7; D unclear. Germline CDR1 SGHTA, CDR2 FQGNSA. This CDR3 is 13 amino acids long. V was clipped by 2 bases and J by 3 bases, with 8 bases between them. The CDR3 DNA follows: TGTGCCAGCAGCTTACCCCCCGGCTACGAGCAGTACTTC. It specifies CASSLPPGYEQYF.

J is TRBJ2-1 and V is TRBV4-1; a possible D gene is TRBD1 (6 bases). The CDR3 covers 17 residues. V shed 0 bases and J shed 2 bases, with 14 bases lying between them. Per germline, CDR1 MGHRA and CDR2 YSYEKL. CDR3 DNA sequence: TGCGCCAGCAGCCAAGACCAAACAGGGCCGCCCTACAATGAGCAGTTCTTC. It specifies CASSQDQTGPPYNEQFF.